The 30 T cell receptor beta chains listed next were all sequenced from one sample in a study of T-cell reconstitution after alpha-beta-depleted transplantation in children. This sample's TCRbeta library carried unique molecular identifier barcodes. A single record per CDR3 protein comes from TCRdb applying MiXCR to the PCR reads. The table shows fewer than 550,000 distinct CDR3 sequences, with approximately 11% occurring only once. Sample: PBMCs from the stem cell graft donor, taken from the stem cell graft. These receptor sequences come from a human donor who donated a stem cell graft to a child with acute myeloid leukemia.

This clonotype was seen a handful of times. The chain is built from TRBV12-5 and TRBJ2-7; 10 nucleotides agree with TRBD1. CDR1 and CDR2 from the germline V gene are LGHNT and FRNRAP. V shed 3 bases, J shed 0 bases, and the junction held 5 bases outside the gene matches. This CDR3 has 16 amino acids. The DNA for the CDR3 is TGTGCTAGTGGTTTCACGGGACAGGGGTCCTCCTACGAGCAGTACTTC. Protein product: CASGFTGQGSSYEQYF.

This clonotype was seen more than once but under ten times. The chain is built from TRBV29-1 and TRBJ2-2, with TRBD1 identical over 7 bases. Germline V CDR1 and CDR2: SQVTM, ANQGSEA. CDR3 size: 14 residues. Trimming cost V 6 bases and J 4 bases; bases outside gene matches: 8. The CDR3 loop is CSVHRGFGTGELFF. CDR3 bases: TGCAGCGTCCACAGGGGTTTCGGCACCGGGGAGCTGTTTTTT.

This clonotype has a handful of counts. J is TRBJ2-7 and V is TRBV29-1, with 7 positions matching TRBD2. This CDR3 has 14 amino acids. Trimming cost V 0 bases and J 6 bases; bases outside gene matches: 8. Germline lookup yields CDR1 SQVTM and CDR2 ANQGSEA. CDR3 nucleotides: TGCAGCGTTGAAGAGGCGGGAGACTCATCCGAGCAGTACTTC. Amino acid sequence: CSVEEAGDSSEQYF.

Only a few counts were recorded for this clonotype. This chain uses TRBV30 with TRBJ1-2; unclear D gene. Trimming took off 0 bases at V and 6 bases at J, with 11 bases between the two ends. The V gene's germline CDR1 is GTSNPN and CDR2 SVGIG (reference sequence). There are 13 residues in the CDR3. The CDR3 DNA reads as TGTGCCTGGAGTGTACTTCCCGGAGATGGCTACACCTTC. Residues: CAWSVLPGDGYTF. Full variable domain (outside the CDR3, taken from reference TRBV30 and TRBJ1-2): SQTIHQWPATLVQPVGSPLSLECTVEGTSNPNLYWYRQAAGRGLQLLFYSVGIGQISSEVPQNLSASRPQDRQFILSSKKLLLSDSGFYLCAWSVLPGDGYTFGSGTRLTVV.

The chain combines TRBV18 with TRBJ1-2; tentatively, D is TRBD1 (5 bases). Germline lookup yields CDR1 KGHSH and CDR2 LQKENI. The CDR3 sequence is 17 residues long. V lost 0 bases, J lost 5 bases, and 19 bases lay in between. CDR3 region: CASSPPNPGRTKYGYTF. The CDR3 region has the DNA TGTGCCAGCTCACCACCGAATCCGGGACGGACCAAATATGGCTACACCTTC.

The chain joins TRBV18 to TRBJ2-2, with TRBD1 as a possible D gene (6 bases). V lost 5 bases, J lost 5 bases, and 12 bases lay in between. CDR1 is KGHSH and CDR2 is LQKENI in the germline V gene. The CDR3 length is 14 residues. The CDR3 sequence is CASSTTGQTGELFF. The CDR3 DNA reads TGTGCCAGCTCAACTACAGGGCAGACCGGGGAGCTGTTTTTT.

Ten or more counts support this clonotype. V usage is TRBV11-2 and J usage is TRBJ2-7; D remains ambiguous. From germline, CDR1 is SGHAT and CDR2 FQNNGV. Deletions cut 1 base from V and 1 base from J, with 5 bases between. The CDR3 is 13 residues long. CDR3: CASSLGISYEQYV. In DNA form, the CDR3 reads TGTGCCAGCAGCTTAGGAATTTCCTACGAGCAGTACGTC.

This clonotype was seen only a few times. This chain joins TRBV29-1 and TRBJ1-1; 7 bases fit TRBD1. This CDR3 is 16 amino acids long. Germline trimming cut 4 bases from V and 1 base from J; bases unmatched to any gene: 12. Germline lookup yields CDR1 SQVTM and CDR2 ANQGSEA. In nucleotides, the CDR3 is TGCAGCGTTGTCCCCAGACAGGGCTTAACGAACACTGAAGCTTTCTTT. Amino acids: CSVVPRQGLTNTEAFF. Filled out from reference TRBV29-1 and TRBJ1-1, the complete variable domain reads SAVISQKPSRDICQRGTSLTIQCQVDSQVTMMFWYRQQPGQSLTLIATANQGSEATYESGFVIDKFPISRPNLTFSTLTVSNMSPEDSSIYLCSVVPRQGLTNTEAFFGQGTRLTVV.

The sample holds many counts of this clonotype. This rearrangement joins TRBV5-1 to TRBJ2-2; D gene ambiguous. Germline CDR1 and CDR2: SGHRS and YFSETQ. V was clipped by 4 bases and J by 3 bases, with 7 bases between them. CDR3 length: 13 amino acids. The CDR3 loop reads CASSAADTGELFF. CDR3 nucleotide sequence: TGCGCCAGCAGCGCCGCAGACACCGGGGAGCTGTTTTTT.

J is TRBJ1-5 and V is TRBV27; 10 bases are a match to TRBD1. The CDR3 consists of 14 residues. Germline CDR1 and CDR2: MNHEY and SMNVEV (reference sequence). The CDR3 sequence: CAHRRDRGNQPQHF. The CDR3 nucleotides are TGTGCTCATCGCCGGGACAGGGGTAATCAGCCCCAGCATTTT.

Ten or more counts support this clonotype. The chain employs TRBV5-1 and TRBJ2-1; 7 bases agree with TRBD1. Germline V gene sequence: CDR1 SGHRS, CDR2 YFSETQ. The CDR3 sequence is 17 residues long. The V segment lost 4 bases and the J segment 5 bases; nucleotides outside the gene matches: 15. CDR3 region: CASSAGLDRVFNNEQFF. The CDR3, as DNA: TGCGCCAGCAGCGCTGGTTTAGACAGGGTTTTTAACAATGAGCAGTTCTTC.

The chain joins TRBV29-1 to TRBJ2-7; tentative D call: TRBD1 (6 bases). This CDR3 region has 12 residues. Germline V gives CDR1 SQVTM, CDR2 ANQGSEA. V was pared by 6 bases and J by 3 bases, with 12 bases between. CDR3 in DNA: TGCAGCGTGTGGACAGAGAACTACGAGCAGTACTTC. As protein: CSVWTENYEQYF.

This clonotype was recorded a few times. The rearrangement links TRBV21-1 to TRBJ2-2. TRBV21-1 is assigned pseudogene status. The CDR3 has 18 amino acids. This CDR3 reads CASSPLSDRPTNTGELFF. The CDR3 DNA sequence: TGTGCCAGCAGCCCACTAAGCGACCGGCCTACGAACACCGGGGAGCTGTTTTTT.

This chain uses TRBV20-1 with TRBJ2-3; D unresolved. The CDR3 runs to 15 residues. Germline CDR1 DFQATT, CDR2 SNEGSKA (reference sequence). Trimming left V 1 base short and J 0 bases short, with 11 bases between. CDR3 in amino acids: CSARAPLASTDTQYF. CDR3 bases: TGCAGTGCTAGAGCCCCCCTCGCTAGCACAGATACGCAGTATTTT.

This clonotype was counted many times. The chain couples TRBV6-2 or TRBV6-3 to TRBJ2-7; no clear D gene. This CDR3 spans 16 amino acids. Trimming removed 0 bases at V and 3 bases at J, with 15 bases between. From germline, CDR1 is MNHEY and CDR2 SVGEGT. CDR3 nucleotides: TGTGCCAGCAGTTACTCGAAACCCTCTGGTGTCTACGAGCAGTACTTC. It yields the protein CASSYSKPSGVYEQYF.

The sample holds a few counts of this clonotype. The rearrangement links TRBV3-1 to TRBJ2-5; 12 positions match TRBD1. The germline V gene encodes CDR1 LGHDT and CDR2 YNNKEL (reference sequence). CDR3 length: 17 amino acids. V lost 3 bases and J lost 5; bases outside the gene matches: 10. CDR3 protein: CASSQRQGTGGRETQYF. CDR3 in DNA: TGTGCCAGCAGCCAGCGACAGGGGACAGGGGGCCGGGAGACCCAGTACTTC.

This clonotype came up a few times. This chain links TRBV6-5 with TRBJ1-2; weak D call: TRBD1 (6 bases). Germline CDR1 is MNHEY and CDR2 is SVGAGI. V was clipped by 0 bases and J by 3 bases, with 11 bases between them. The CDR3 is 15 amino acids. The CDR3 protein is CASSYSNRADYGYTF. CDR3 DNA: TGTGCCAGCAGTTACTCGAACAGGGCTGACTATGGCTACACCTTC.

V usage is TRBV12-3 or TRBV12-4 and J usage is TRBJ1-5; TRBD1 aligns across 7 bases. The CDR3 extends over 13 amino acids. V lost 5 bases, J lost 7 bases, and 5 bases stayed unmatched. CDR3 in amino acids: CASSTTGEQPQHF. The CDR3 nucleotides are TGTGCCAGCAGTACAACAGGGGAACAGCCCCAGCATTTT.

This chain joins TRBV20-1 and TRBJ1-6; the D gene is possibly TRBD1 (5 bases). The CDR3 loop spans 15 amino acids. Trimming cost V 0 bases and J 7 bases, with 13 bases left between them. The germline gives CDR1 DFQATT, CDR2 SNEGSKA (reference sequence). CDR3 protein: CSARDRPGTNSPLHF. In DNA, the CDR3 is TGCAGTGCTAGAGATCGGCCAGGGACCAATTCACCCCTCCACTTT.

This clonotype was picked up a small number of times. The chain joins TRBV20-1 to TRBJ1-2; 7 bases are a match to TRBD1. Germline CDR1 and CDR2: DFQATT and SNEGSKA (reference sequence). This CDR3 has 13 residues. V shed 5 bases, J shed 0 bases, and the junction held 3 bases outside the gene matches. In DNA form, the CDR3 reads TGCAGTGCTGGGGACAGAGCTAACTATGGCTACACCTTC. Translation: CSAGDRANYGYTF.

CDR3 nucleotides: TGTGCCAGCAGTTTAGCACAGGGACATCCGCAGTATTTT. Protein product: CASSLAQGHPQYF. This sequence joins TRBV12-3 or TRBV12-4 and TRBJ2-3; possibly TRBD1 for D (6 bases). This CDR3 has 13 amino acids. V lost 0 bases and J 10 bases, leaving 11 bases between the germline ends.

CDR3 region: CASSDPPATSEGTEAFF. The DNA for the CDR3 is TGTGCCAGCAGTGACCCTCCCGCGACATCAGAGGGCACTGAAGCTTTCTTT. This sequence joins TRBV2 and TRBJ1-1; D gene uncertain. Between the trimmed V and J ends, which lost 3 bases and 4 bases, there was a span of 21 bases. The CDR3 runs to 17 residues. Germline V gene lookup returns CDR1 SNHLY and CDR2 FYNNEI.

The chain uses TRBV18 and TRBJ2-2; TRBD1 matches at 9 bases. The CDR3 consists of 15 residues. Trimming removed 6 bases from V and 3 bases from J; junction bases left unmatched: 5. Germline CDR1 is KGHSH and CDR2 is LQKENI. The CDR3, as DNA: TGTGCCAGCTCCCACAGGGACAGGGACACCGGGGAGCTGTTTTTT. As protein: CASSHRDRDTGELFF.

This clonotype has only a few counts. V gene TRBV12-3 or TRBV12-4 combines with J gene TRBJ2-7; TRBD2 might be the D (6 bases). V shed 4 bases and J shed 8 bases, with 15 bases lying between them. The CDR3 has 13 residues. As DNA, the CDR3 is TGTGCCAGCAGTTGGGGTTTGCGGGGTCAGCAGTACTTC. Translated: CASSWGLRGQQYF.

This clonotype occurred a few times. For the CDR3, the DNA is TGCGCCAGCAGGAAGGGACTAGCGGGGGGGCCGAACACCGGGGAGCTGTTTTTT. It specifies CASRKGLAGGPNTGELFF. The chain employs TRBV10-2 and TRBJ2-2, with 16 positions matching TRBD2. The CDR3 consists of 18 residues. V lost 6 bases and J lost 0; bases outside the gene matches: 4. The germline gives CDR1 WSHSY, CDR2 SAAADI.

CDR3 DNA: TGTGCCAGCGGACAGGGGACCTCCTACGAGCAGTACTTC. This translates into CASGQGTSYEQYF. V is TRBV27 and J is TRBJ2-7; TRBD1 aligns across 9 bases. This CDR3 has 13 residues. After removal of 8 bases from V and 0 bases from J, the junction contained 2 bases not matched to a gene. Germline CDR1 is MNHEY and CDR2 is SMNVEV (reference sequence).

This clonotype was seen a handful of times. This chain uses TRBV12-3 or TRBV12-4 with TRBJ2-3; TRBD1 matches at 9 bases. V shed 7 bases and J 3 bases; nucleotides not matched to a gene: 8. The CDR3 has 15 amino acids. This chain's CDR3 is CASNVGQGRTDTQYF. CDR3 in DNA: TGTGCCAGCAATGTAGGACAGGGGAGGACAGATACGCAGTATTTT.

The chain has TRBV6-1 and TRBJ1-5, with TRBD1 identical over 7 bases. Trimming removed 7 bases from V and 0 bases from J; junction bases left unmatched: 6. Germline V lookup: CDR1 MNHNS, CDR2 SASEGT. The CDR3 spans 15 residues. This CDR3 is CASTGQDDSNQPQHF. CDR3 DNA: TGTGCCAGCACCGGACAGGACGATAGCAATCAGCCCCAGCATTTT.

V and J are TRBV11-3 and TRBJ2-2; TRBD1 agrees at 9 bases. The CDR3 totals 15 residues. The germline V gene encodes CDR1 SGHNT and CDR2 YENEEA. The V and J ends lost 5 bases and 4 bases, in that order; junction bases with no gene match: 5. The CDR3 nucleotides read TGTGCCAGCAGCGGACGGACAGGGGCCACCGGGGAGCTGTTTTTT. This encodes CASSGRTGATGELFF.

This clonotype was counted a few times. The CDR3 DNA sequence: TGTGCCACCAGCAGAGATATTCGCGGGGGGGCAGGAGAGACCCAGTACTTC. Protein sequence: CATSRDIRGGAGETQYF. V and J are TRBV15 and TRBJ2-5; 9 bases line up with TRBD2. Looked up from germline, CDR1 is LNHNV and CDR2 is YYDKDF (reference sequence). V shed 0 bases and J 4 bases; nucleotides not matched to a gene: 9. The CDR3 spans 17 residues. The variable domain in full, with the rest retrieved from reference TRBV15 and TRBJ2-5, is DAMVIQNPRYQVTQFGKPVTLSCSQTLNHNVMYWYQQKSSQAPKLLFHYYDKDFNNEADTPDNFQSRRPNTSFCFLDIRSPGLGDTAMYLCATSRDIRGGAGETQYFGPGTRLLVL.